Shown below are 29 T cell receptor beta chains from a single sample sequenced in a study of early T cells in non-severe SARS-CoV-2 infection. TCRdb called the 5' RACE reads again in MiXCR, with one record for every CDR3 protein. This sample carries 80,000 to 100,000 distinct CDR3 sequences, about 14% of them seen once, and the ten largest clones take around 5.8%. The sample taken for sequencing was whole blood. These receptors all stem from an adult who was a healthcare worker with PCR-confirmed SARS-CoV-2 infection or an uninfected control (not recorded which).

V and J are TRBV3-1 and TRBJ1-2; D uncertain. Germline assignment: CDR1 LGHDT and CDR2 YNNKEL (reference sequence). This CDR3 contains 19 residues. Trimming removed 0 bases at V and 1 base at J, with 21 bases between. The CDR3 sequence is CASSQDREFRYGLNYGYTF. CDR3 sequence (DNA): TGTGCCAGCAGCCAAGATCGAGAGTTTCGATATGGGCTTAACTATGGCTACACCTTC.

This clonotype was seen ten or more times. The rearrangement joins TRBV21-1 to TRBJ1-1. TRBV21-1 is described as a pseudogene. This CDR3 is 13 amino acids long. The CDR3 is CASSSRRDAEAFF. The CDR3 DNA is TGTGCCAGCAGCAGCAGGAGGGACGCTGAAGCTTTCTTT.

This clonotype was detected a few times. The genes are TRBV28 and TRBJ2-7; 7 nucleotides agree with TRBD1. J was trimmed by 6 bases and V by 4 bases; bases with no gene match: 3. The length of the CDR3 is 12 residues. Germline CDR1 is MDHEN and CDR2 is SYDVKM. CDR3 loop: CASSWTGAEQYF. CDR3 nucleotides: TGTGCCAGCAGTTGGACAGGAGCCGAGCAGTACTTC.

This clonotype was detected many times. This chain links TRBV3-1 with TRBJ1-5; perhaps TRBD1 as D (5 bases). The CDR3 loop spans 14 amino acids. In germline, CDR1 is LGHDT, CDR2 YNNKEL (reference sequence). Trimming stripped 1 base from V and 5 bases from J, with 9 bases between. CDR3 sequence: CASSQAGSHQPQHF. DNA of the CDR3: TGTGCCAGCAGCCAAGCAGGGAGCCATCAGCCCCAGCATTTT.

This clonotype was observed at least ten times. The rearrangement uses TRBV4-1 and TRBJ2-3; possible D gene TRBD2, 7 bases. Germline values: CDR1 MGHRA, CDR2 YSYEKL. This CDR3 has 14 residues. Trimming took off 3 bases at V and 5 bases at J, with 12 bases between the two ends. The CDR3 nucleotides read TGCGCCAGCAGCCATGGAGGGGGGGAAGATACGCAGTATTTT. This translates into CASSHGGGEDTQYF.

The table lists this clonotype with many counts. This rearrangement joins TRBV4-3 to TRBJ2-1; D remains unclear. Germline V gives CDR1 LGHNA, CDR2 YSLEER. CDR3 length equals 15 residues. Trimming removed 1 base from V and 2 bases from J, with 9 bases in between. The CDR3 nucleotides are TGCGCCAGCAGCCAAGCCGGTCTGACCTACAATGAGCAGTTCTTC. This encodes CASSQAGLTYNEQFF.

CDR3 sequence reads: CASSPRTGNNEQFF. For the CDR3, the DNA is TGTGCCAGCAGTCCCCGGACAGGAAACAATGAGCAGTTCTTC. V is TRBV27 and J is TRBJ2-1; 7 bases line up with TRBD1. The CDR3 is made up of 14 amino acids. The V gene's germline CDR1 is MNHEY and CDR2 SMNVEV (reference sequence). The junction had 6 bases not matched to a gene; V was cut back by 5 bases and J by 5 bases.

The CDR3 protein is CAVLRVSDGTEAFF. The CDR3 DNA is TGTGCCGTCCTCCGGGTGTCCGACGGAACTGAAGCTTTCTTT. The rearrangement joins TRBV7-9 to TRBJ1-1; D is uncertain. CDR3 length: 14 residues. Trimming pared 11 bases from V and 5 bases from J, leaving 21 bases between. Germline values: CDR1 SEHNR, CDR2 FQNEAQ (reference sequence).

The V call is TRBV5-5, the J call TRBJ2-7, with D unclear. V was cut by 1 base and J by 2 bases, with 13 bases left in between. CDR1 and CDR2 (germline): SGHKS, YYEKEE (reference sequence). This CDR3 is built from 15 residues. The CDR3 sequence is CASSLPGLQPYEQYF. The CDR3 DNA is TGTGCCAGCAGCTTGCCGGGCCTCCAACCCTACGAGCAGTACTTC.

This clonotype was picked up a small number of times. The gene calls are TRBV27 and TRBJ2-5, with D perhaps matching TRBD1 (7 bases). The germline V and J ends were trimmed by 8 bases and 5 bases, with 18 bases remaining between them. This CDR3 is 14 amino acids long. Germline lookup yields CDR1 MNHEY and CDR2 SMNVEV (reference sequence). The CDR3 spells CASGGTEIRETQYF. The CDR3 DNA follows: TGTGCCAGCGGGGGGACAGAGATTAGGGAGACCCAGTACTTC.

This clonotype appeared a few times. The CDR3 sequence: CASSYTGISTDTQYF. The CDR3 DNA sequence: TGTGCCAGCAGTTATACAGGAATAAGCACAGATACGCAGTATTTT. The chain recombines TRBV12-3 or TRBV12-4 with TRBJ2-3, with D possibly being TRBD1 (5 bases). This CDR3 is built from 15 residues. V was pared by 4 bases and J by 0 bases, with 11 bases between.

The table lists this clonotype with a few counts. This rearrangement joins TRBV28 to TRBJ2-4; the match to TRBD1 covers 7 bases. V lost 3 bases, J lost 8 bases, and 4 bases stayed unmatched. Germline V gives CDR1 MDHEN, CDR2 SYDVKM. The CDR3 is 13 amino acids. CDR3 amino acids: CASSFTGVDIQYF. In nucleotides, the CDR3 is TGTGCCAGCAGTTTTACAGGGGTGGACATTCAGTACTTC.

As DNA, the CDR3 is TGCGCCAGCAGGCAGGGGACTAATGAAAAACTGTTTTTT. Its protein is CASRQGTNEKLFF. This chain uses TRBV5-1 with TRBJ1-4; weak D call: TRBD1 (6 bases). Germline CDR1 is SGHRS and CDR2 is YFSETQ. The CDR3 has 13 amino acids. V was trimmed by 5 bases and J by 2 bases, leaving 7 bases between them.

CDR3 nucleotides: TGCAGTGCTAGAGCGACAGGGGGCGATGAAAAACTGTTTTTT. Translated, it gives CSARATGGDEKLFF. The chain employs TRBV20-1 and TRBJ1-4; 10 bases match TRBD1. Trimming removed 1 base from V and 6 bases from J; junction bases left unmatched: 2. The germline CDR1 and CDR2 sequences are DFQATT and SNEGSKA (reference sequence). The CDR3 is 14 residues long.

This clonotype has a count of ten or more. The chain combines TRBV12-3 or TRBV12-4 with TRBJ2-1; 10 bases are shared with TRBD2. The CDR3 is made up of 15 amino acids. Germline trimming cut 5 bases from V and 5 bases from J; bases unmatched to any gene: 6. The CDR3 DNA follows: TGTGCCAGCAGTCCCTATAGCGGGGGGCACAATGAGCAGTTCTTC. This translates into CASSPYSGGHNEQFF.

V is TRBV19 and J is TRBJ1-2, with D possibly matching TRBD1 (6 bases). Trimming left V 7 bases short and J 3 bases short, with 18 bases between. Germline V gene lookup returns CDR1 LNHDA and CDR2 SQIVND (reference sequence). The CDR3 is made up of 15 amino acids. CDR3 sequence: CASIRGAGQDYGYTF. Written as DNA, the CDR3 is TGTGCCAGTATTCGGGGGGCAGGGCAGGACTATGGCTACACCTTC.

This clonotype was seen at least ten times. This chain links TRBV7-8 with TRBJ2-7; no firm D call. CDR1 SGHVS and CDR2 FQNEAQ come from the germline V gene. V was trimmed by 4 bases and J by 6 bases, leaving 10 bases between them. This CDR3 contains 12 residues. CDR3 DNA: TGTGCCAGCAGCTACCCGGCCACCGAGCAGTACTTC. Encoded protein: CASSYPATEQYF. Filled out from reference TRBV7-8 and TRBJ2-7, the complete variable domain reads GAGVSQSPRYKVAKRGQDVALRCDPISGHVSLFWYQQALGQGPEFLTYFQNEAQLDKSGLPSDRFFAERPEGSVSTLKIQRTQQEDSAVYLCASSYPATEQYFGPGTRLTVT.

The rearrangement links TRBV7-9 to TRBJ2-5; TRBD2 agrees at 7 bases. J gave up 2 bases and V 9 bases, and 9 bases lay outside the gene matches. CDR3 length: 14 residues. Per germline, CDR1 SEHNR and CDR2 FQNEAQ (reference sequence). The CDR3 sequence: CASSGGGKQETQYF. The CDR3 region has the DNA TGTGCCAGTTCCGGGGGAGGGAAACAAGAGACCCAGTACTTC.

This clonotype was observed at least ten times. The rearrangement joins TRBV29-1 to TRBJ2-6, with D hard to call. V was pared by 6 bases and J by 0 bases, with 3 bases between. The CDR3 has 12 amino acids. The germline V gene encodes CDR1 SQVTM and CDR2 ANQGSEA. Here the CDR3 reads CSVASGANVLTF. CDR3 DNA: TGCAGCGTCGCCTCTGGGGCCAACGTCCTGACTTTC. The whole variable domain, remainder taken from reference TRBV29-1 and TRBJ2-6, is SAVISQKPSRDICQRGTSLTIQCQVDSQVTMMFWYRQQPGQSLTLIATANQGSEATYESGFVIDKFPISRPNLTFSTLTVSNMSPEDSSIYLCSVASGANVLTFGAGSRLTVL.

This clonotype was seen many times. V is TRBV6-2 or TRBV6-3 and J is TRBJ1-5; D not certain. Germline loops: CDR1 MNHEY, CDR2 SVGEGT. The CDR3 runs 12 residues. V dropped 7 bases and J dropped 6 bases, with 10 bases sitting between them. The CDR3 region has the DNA TGTGCCAGCACCGGACGAACTCAGCCCCAGCATTTT. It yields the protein CASTGRTQPQHF.

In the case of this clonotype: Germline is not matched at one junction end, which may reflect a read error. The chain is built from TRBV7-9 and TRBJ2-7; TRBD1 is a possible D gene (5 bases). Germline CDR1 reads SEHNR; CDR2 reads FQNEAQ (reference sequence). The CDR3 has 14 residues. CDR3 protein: CASGFSGAVHEQYF. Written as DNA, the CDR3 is TGTGCCAGCGGCTTTTCTGGGGCGGTCCACGAGCAGTACTTC.

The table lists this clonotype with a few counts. In DNA, the CDR3 is TGCGCCAGCAGCTTGGGGACAGGGTCCGGCTACACCTTC. It specifies CASSLGTGSGYTF. The J gene is TRBJ1-2, the V gene TRBV5-1; 8 nucleotides line up with TRBD1. The trim removed 0 bases at V and 8 bases at J, leaving 3 bases unmatched. CDR1 and CDR2 from the germline V gene are SGHRS and YFSETQ. The CDR3 sequence is 13 residues long. The whole variable domain, filled in from reference TRBV5-1 and TRBJ1-2, reads KAGVTQTPRYLIKTRGQQVTLSCSPISGHRSVSWYQQTPGQGLQFLFEYFSETQRNKGNFPGRFSGRQFSNSRSEMNVSTLELGDSALYLCASSLGTGSGYTFGSGTRLTVV.

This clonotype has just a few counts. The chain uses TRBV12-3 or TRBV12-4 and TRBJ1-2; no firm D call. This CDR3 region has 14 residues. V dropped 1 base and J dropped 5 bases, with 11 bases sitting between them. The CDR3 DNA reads TGTGCCAGCAGTTTAGGAGGATATAGATATGGCTACACCTTC. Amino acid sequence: CASSLGGYRYGYTF.

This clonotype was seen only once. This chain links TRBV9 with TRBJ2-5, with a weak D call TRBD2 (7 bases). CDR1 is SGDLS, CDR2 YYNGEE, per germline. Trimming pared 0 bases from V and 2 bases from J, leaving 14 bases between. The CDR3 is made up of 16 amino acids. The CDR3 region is CASSVARGGHQETQYF. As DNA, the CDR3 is TGTGCCAGCAGCGTAGCGAGGGGGGGGCATCAAGAGACCCAGTACTTC. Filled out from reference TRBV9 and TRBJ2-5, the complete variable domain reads DSGVTQTPKHLITATGQRVTLRCSPRSGDLSVYWYQQSLDQGLQFLIQYYNGEERAKGNILERFSAQQFPDLHSELNLSSLELGDSALYFCASSVARGGHQETQYFGPGTRLLVL.

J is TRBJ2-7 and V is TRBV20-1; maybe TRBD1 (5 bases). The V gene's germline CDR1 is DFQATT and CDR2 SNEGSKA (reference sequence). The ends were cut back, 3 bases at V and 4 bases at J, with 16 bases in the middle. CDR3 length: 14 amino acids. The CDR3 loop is CSASSPQVEYEQYF. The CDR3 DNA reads TGCAGTGCTAGTTCACCACAGGTAGAGTACGAGCAGTACTTC.

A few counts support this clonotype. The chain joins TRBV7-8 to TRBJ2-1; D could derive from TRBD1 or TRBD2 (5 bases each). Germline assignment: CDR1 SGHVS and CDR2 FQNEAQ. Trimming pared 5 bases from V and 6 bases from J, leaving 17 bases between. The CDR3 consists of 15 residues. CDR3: CASSTPWGIVNEQFF. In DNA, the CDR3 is TGTGCCAGCAGCACCCCCTGGGGGATCGTCAATGAGCAGTTCTTC.

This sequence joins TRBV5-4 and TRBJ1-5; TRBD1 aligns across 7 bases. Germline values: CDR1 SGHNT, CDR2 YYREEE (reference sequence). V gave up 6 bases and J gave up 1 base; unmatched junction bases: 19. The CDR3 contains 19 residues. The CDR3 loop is CASNTPLDRNLLSNQPQHF. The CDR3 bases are TGTGCCAGCAACACACCCCTGGACAGGAACCTACTGAGCAATCAGCCCCAGCATTTT.

This CDR3 reads CASRLRRGLTEAFF. CDR3 DNA: TGTGCCAGCAGACTTAGGAGGGGGCTGACTGAAGCTTTCTTT. The chain employs TRBV6-5 and TRBJ1-1, with TRBD1 identical over 7 bases. Germline CDR1 and CDR2: MNHEY and SVGAGI. Trimming removed 6 bases from V and 5 bases from J; junction bases left unmatched: 9. CDR3 size: 14 residues.

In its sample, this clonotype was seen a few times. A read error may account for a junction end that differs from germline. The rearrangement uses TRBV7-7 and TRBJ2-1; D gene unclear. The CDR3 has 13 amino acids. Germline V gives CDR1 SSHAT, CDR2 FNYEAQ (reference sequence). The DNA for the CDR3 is TGTGCTAGCAGCCTAGACTCATACAATGAGCAGTTCTTC. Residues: CASSLDSYNEQFF.